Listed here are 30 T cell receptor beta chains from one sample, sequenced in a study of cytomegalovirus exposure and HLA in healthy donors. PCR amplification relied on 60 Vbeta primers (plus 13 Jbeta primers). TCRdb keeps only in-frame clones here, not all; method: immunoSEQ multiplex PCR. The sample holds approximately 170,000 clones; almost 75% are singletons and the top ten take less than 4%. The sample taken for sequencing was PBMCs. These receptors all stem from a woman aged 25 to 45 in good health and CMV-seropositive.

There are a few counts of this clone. The CDR3 nucleotides are TGTGCCAGCAGTTACGATCTAGCGGGCACCTACAATGAGCAGTTCTTC. Residues: CASSYDLAGTYNEQFF. The gene calls are TRBV6-5 and TRBJ2-1; TRBD2 agrees at 8 bases. The CDR3 has 16 residues. Germline V gives CDR1 MNHEY, CDR2 SVGAGI. The V segment lost 2 bases and the J segment 2 bases; nucleotides outside the gene matches: 5.

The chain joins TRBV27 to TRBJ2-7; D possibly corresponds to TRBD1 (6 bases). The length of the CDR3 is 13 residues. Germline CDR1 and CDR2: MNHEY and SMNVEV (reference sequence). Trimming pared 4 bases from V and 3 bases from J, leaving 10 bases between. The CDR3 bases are TGTGCCAGCAGTTCCGGACAGTACTACGAGCAGTACTTC. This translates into CASSSGQYYEQYF.

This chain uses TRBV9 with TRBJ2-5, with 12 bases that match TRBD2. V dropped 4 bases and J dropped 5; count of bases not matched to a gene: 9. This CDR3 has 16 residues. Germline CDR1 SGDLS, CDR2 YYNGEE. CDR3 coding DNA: TGTGCCAGCAGCCTAGCGGGAGGGCTCCTTTGGGAGACCCAGTACTTC. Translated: CASSLAGGLLWETQYF.

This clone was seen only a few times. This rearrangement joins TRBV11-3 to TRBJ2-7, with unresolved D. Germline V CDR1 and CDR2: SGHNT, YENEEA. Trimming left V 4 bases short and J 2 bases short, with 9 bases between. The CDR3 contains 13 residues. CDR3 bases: TGTGCCAGCAGCTCCCTCCCAGCCTACGAGCAGTACTTC. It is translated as CASSSLPAYEQYF.

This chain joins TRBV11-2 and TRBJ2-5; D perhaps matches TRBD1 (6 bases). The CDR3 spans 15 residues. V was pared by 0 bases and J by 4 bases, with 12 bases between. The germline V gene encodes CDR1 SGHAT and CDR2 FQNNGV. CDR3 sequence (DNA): TGTGCCAGCAGCTTAGATGATTTGGGGGCAGAGACCCAGTACTTC. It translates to CASSLDDLGAETQYF.

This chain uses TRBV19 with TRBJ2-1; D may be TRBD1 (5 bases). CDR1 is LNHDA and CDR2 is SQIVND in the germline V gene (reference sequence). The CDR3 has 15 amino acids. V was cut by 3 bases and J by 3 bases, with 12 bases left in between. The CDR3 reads CASSIVQGGYNEQFF. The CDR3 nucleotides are TGTGCCAGTAGTATTGTCCAGGGCGGCTACAATGAGCAGTTCTTC. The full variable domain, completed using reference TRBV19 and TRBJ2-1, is DGGITQSPKYLFRKEGQNVTLSCEQNLNHDAMYWYRQDPGQGLRLIYYSQIVNDFQKGDIAEGYSVSREKKESFPLTVTSAQKNPTAFYLCASSIVQGGYNEQFFGPGTRLTVL.

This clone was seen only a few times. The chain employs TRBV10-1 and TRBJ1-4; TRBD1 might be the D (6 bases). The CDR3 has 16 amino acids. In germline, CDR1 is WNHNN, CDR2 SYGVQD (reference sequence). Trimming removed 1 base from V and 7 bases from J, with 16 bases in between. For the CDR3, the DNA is TGCGCCAGCAGTGAGTTGGGCAGGGGTGTGGTTGAAAAACTGTTTTTT. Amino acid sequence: CASSELGRGVVEKLFF.

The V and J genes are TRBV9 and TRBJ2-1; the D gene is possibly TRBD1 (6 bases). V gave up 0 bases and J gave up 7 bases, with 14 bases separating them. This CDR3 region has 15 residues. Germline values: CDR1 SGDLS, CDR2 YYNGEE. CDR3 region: CASSVAAGDGNEQFF. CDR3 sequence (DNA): TGTGCCAGCAGCGTAGCGGCAGGGGACGGTAATGAGCAGTTCTTC.

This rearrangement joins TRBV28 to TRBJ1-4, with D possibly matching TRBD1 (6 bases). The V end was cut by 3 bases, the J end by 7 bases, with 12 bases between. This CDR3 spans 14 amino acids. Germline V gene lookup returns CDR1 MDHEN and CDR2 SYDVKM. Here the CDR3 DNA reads TGTGCCAGCAGTTTCGCAGGGGCGGGTGAAAAACTGTTTTTT. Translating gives CASSFAGAGEKLFF. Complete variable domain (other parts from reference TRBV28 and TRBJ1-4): DVKVTQSSRYLVKRTGEKVFLECVQDMDHENMFWYRQDPGLGLRLIYFSYDVKMKEKGDIPEGYSVSREKKERFSLILESASTNQTSMYLCASSFAGAGEKLFFGSGTQLSVL.

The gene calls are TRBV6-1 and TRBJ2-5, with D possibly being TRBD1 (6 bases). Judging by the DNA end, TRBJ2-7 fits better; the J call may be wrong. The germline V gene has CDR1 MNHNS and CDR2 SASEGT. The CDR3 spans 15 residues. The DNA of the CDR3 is TGTGCCAGCAGTGAATTAATAGGACAGCGCTACGAGCAGTACTTC. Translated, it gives CASSELIGQRYEQYF.

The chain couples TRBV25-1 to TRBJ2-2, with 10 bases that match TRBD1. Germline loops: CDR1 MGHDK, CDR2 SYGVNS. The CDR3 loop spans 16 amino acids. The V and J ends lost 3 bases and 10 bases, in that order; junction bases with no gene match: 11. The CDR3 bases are TGTGCCAGCAGTGAGCCGGGACAGGGGAGGGGTGCGGAGCTGTTTTTT. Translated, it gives CASSEPGQGRGAELFF.

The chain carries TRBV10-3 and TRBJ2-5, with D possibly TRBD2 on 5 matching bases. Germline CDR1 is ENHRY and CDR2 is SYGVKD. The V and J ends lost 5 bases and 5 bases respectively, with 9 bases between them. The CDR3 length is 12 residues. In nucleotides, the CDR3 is TGTGCCATCAGTCGCCCGGGGGAGACCCAGTACTTC. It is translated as CAISRPGETQYF.

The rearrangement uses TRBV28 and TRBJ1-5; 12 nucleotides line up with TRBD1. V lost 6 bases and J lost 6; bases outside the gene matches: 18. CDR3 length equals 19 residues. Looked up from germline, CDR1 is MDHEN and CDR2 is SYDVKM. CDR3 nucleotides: TGTGCCAGCAGACACTCAACCGGGACAGGGGGCGCGGTGGGTCAGCCCCAGCATTTT. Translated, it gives CASRHSTGTGGAVGQPQHF.

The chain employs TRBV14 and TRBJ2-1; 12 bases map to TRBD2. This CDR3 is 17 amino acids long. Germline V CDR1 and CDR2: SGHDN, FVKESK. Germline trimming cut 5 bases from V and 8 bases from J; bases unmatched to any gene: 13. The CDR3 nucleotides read TGTGCCAGCAGCTATGTCCTAGCGGGAGGGTTCGGAGATGAGCAGTTCTTC. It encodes CASSYVLAGGFGDEQFF.

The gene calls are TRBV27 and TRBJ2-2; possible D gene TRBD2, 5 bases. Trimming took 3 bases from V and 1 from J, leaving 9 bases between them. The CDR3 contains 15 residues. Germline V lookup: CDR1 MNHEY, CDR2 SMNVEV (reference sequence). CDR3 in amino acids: CASSFRAVNTGELFF. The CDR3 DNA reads TGTGCCAGCAGTTTCCGAGCGGTGAACACCGGGGAGCTGTTTTTT.

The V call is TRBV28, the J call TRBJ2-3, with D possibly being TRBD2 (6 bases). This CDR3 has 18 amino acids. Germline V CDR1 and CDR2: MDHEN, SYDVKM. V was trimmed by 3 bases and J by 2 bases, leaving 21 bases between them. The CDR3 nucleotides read TGTGCCAGCAGTTTTTCTTACCGACTAGGCCTAAACACAGATACGCAGTATTTT. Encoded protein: CASSFSYRLGLNTDTQYF.

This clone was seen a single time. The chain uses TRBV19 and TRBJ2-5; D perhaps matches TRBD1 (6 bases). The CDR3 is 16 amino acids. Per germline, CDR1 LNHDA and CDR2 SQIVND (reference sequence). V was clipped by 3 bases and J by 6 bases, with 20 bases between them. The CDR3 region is CASSMNEGESKKTQYF. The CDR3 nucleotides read TGTGCCAGTAGTATGAATGAGGGGGAGAGTAAGAAGACCCAGTACTTC.

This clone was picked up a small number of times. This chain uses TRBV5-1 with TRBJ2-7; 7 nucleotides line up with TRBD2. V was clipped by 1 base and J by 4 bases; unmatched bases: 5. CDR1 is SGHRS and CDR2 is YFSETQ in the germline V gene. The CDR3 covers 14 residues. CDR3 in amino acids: CASSLPTSVYEQYF. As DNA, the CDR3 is TGCGCCAGCAGCTTGCCCACTAGCGTGTACGAGCAGTACTTC.

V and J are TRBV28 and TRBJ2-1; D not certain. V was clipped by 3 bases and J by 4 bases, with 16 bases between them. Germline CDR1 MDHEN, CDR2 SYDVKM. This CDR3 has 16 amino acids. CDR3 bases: TGTGCCAGCAGTTTGTTGCCTGACAACGCTTACAATGAGCAGTTCTTC. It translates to CASSLLPDNAYNEQFF.

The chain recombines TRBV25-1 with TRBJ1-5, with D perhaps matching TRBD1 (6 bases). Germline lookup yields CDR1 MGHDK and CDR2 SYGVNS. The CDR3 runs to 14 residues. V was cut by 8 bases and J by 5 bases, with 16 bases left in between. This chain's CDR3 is CASSLQGQDQPQHF. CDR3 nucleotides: TGTGCCAGCTCCCTCCAGGGGCAGGATCAGCCCCAGCATTTT.

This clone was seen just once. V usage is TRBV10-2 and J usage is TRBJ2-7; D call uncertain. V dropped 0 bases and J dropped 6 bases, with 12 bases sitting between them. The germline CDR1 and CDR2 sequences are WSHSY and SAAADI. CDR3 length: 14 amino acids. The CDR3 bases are TGCGCCAGCAGTGAGTCGACGCGAGGCAGCGAGCAGTACTTC. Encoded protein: CASSESTRGSEQYF.

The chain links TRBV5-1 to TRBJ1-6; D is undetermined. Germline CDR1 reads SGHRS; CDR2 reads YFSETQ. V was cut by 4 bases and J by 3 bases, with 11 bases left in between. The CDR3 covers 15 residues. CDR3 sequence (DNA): TGCGCCAGCAGCCGTTCTGCGAGCTATAATTCACCCCTCCACTTT. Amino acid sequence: CASSRSASYNSPLHF.

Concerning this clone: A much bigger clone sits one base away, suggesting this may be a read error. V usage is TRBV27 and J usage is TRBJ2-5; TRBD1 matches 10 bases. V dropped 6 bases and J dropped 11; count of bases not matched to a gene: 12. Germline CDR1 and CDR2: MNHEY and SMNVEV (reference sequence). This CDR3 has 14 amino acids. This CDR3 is CASRIGTGAYGQYF. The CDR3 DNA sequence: TGTGCCAGCAGGATCGGGACAGGGGCCTACGGGCAGTACTTC.

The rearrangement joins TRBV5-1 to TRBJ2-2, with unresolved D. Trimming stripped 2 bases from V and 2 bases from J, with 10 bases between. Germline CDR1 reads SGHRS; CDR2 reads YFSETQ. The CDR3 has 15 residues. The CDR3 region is CASSLSPFNTGELFF. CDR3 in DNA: TGCGCCAGCAGCTTAAGCCCGTTCAACACCGGGGAGCTGTTTTTT.

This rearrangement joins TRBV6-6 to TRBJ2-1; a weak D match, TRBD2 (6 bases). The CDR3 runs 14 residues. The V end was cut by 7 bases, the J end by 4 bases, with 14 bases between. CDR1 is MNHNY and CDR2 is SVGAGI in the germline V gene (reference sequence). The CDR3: CASIPAGRYNEQFF. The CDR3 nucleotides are TGTGCCAGCATCCCAGCGGGCCGGTACAATGAGCAGTTCTTC.

The CDR3 coding sequence is TGTGCTAGTGGAACGGGACATCGGTACCAAGAGACCCAGTACTTC. It encodes CASGTGHRYQETQYF. The J gene is TRBJ2-5, the V gene TRBV12-5; D is perhaps TRBD1 (6 bases). V shed 6 bases and J shed 0 bases, with 14 bases lying between them. The CDR3 totals 15 residues. Looked up from germline, CDR1 is LGHNT and CDR2 is FRNRAP.

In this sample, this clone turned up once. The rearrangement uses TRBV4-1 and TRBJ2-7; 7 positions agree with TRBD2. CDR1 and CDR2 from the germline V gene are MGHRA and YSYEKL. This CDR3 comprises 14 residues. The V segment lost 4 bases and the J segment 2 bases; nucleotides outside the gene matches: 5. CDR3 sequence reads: CASSLTSVTYEQYF. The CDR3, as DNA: TGCGCCAGCAGCCTCACTAGCGTTACCTACGAGCAGTACTTC.

The DNA of the CDR3 is TGTGCCAGCAGGTTTGAGCCCTCGCCGGGGGAGCAGTTCTTC. It codes for CASRFEPSPGEQFF. The chain carries TRBV7-6 and TRBJ2-1; possibly TRBD2 for D (5 bases). V was trimmed by 6 bases and J by 10 bases, leaving 19 bases between them. The CDR3 has 14 residues. Germline loops: CDR1 SGHVS, CDR2 FNYEAQ.

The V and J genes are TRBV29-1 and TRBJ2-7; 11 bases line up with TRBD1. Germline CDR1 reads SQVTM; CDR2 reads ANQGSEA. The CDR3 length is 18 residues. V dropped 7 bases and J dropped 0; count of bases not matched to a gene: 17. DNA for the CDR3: TGCAGCGCCAAGAAAGGAGGACAGGGGGCAGGGGGCTCCTACGAGCAGTACTTC. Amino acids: CSAKKGGQGAGGSYEQYF.

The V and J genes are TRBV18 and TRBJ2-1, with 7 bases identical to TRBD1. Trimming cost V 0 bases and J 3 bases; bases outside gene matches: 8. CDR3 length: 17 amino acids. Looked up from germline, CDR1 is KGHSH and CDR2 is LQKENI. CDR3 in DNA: TGTGCCAGCTCACCACCGGGTCGGAACAGGGGCTACAATGAGCAGTTCTTC. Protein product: CASSPPGRNRGYNEQFF.